These 10 T cell receptor beta chains were sequenced from one sample in a study of human T cells and chemical hapten exposure. Using its own MiXCR run on the RACE reads, TCRdb lists one record per CDR3 protein. The top ten hold about 8% of the sample, which has some 350,000 distinct CDR3 sequences, under 9% seen once. Time point defined: patch test 1, 2 weeks after DPC sensitization. Treatment here: therapeutic diphenylcyclopropenone sensitization with weekly scalp DPC. Source: whole blood, taken in connection with sensitization to the hapten diphenylcyclopropenone (DPC). The receptors stem from a woman aged 18-35 years with alopecia areata. Some clones in this sample may be carry-over from other donors' samples.

J is TRBJ1-2 and V is TRBV6-6; possibly TRBD1 for D (6 bases). Germline-derived CDR1 and CDR2 are MNHNY and SVGAGI (reference sequence). V lost 6 bases, J lost 4 bases, and 9 bases lay in between. The CDR3 loop spans 12 amino acids. CDR3 nucleotides: TGTGCCAGCAGACAGGGTGCCTATGGCTACACCTTC. Its translation is CASRQGAYGYTF.

There are a few counts of this clonotype. The rearrangement joins TRBV6-5 to TRBJ1-4; D might be TRBD1 (6 bases). The length of the CDR3 is 14 residues. The germline V gene has CDR1 MNHEY and CDR2 SVGAGI. V gave up 6 bases and J gave up 7 bases, with 15 bases separating them. The CDR3 protein is CASSQGGRSEKLFF. CDR3 bases: TGTGCCAGCAGCCAAGGGGGGAGGAGTGAAAAACTGTTTTTT.

This clonotype was seen a few times. This chain connects TRBV20-1 to TRBJ2-3; 11 bases line up with TRBD2. The CDR3 length is 14 residues. Germline CDR1 and CDR2: DFQATT and SNEGSKA (reference sequence). V dropped 5 bases and J dropped 5; count of bases not matched to a gene: 6. CDR3 sequence (DNA): TGCAGTGCTCCCTCCACTAGCGGGGGAGATACGCAGTATTTT. Encoded protein: CSAPSTSGGDTQYF.

This clonotype was seen many times. The chain combines TRBV5-5 with TRBJ2-1; tentatively, D is TRBD1 (6 bases). The V gene lost 3 bases and the J gene lost 0 bases, with 10 bases spanning the gap. Germline V gives CDR1 SGHKS, CDR2 YYEKEE (reference sequence). CDR3 length: 15 amino acids. The CDR3 coding sequence is TGTGCCAGCAGCTGGGACACCTACTCCTACAATGAGCAGTTCTTC. Translation: CASSWDTYSYNEQFF.

This sequence joins TRBV5-5 and TRBJ2-7; unclear D gene. The germline CDR1 and CDR2 sequences are SGHKS and YYEKEE (reference sequence). V was shortened by 4 bases and J by 1 base, with 18 bases between the two germline ends. CDR3 length equals 16 residues. The CDR3 here is CASSDPLHLGSYEQYF. For the CDR3, the DNA is TGTGCCAGCAGCGATCCTCTACATCTGGGGTCCTACGAGCAGTACTTC.

This clonotype showed up many times. This chain links TRBV11-2 with TRBJ2-5; D tentatively fits TRBD1 or TRBD2 (5 bases each). CDR1 and CDR2 (germline): SGHAT, FQNNGV. This CDR3 comprises 19 residues. V lost 2 bases to trimming and J lost 2 bases, with 24 bases between them. As DNA, the CDR3 is TGTGCCAGCAGCTTAAGGGCGGATCATCTCCGGGACGGGCAAGAGACCCAGTACTTC. This encodes CASSLRADHLRDGQETQYF. Full variable domain (outside the CDR3, taken from reference TRBV11-2 and TRBJ2-5): EAGVAQSPRYKIIEKRQSVAFWCNPISGHATLYWYQQILGQGPKLLIQFQNNGVVDDSQLPKDRFSAERLKGVDSTLKIQPAKLEDSAVYLCASSLRADHLRDGQETQYFGPGTRLLVL.

Many counts were recorded for this clonotype. This chain connects TRBV6-6 to TRBJ2-5; D remains ambiguous. Between the trimmed V and J ends, which lost 0 bases and 5 bases, there was a span of 4 bases. The germline CDR1 and CDR2 sequences are MNHNY and SVGAGI (reference sequence). The CDR3 loop spans 12 amino acids. CDR3 region: CASSYSGETQYF. The CDR3 DNA follows: TGTGCCAGCAGTTACTCGGGGGAGACCCAGTACTTC.

This clonotype has ten or more counts. The chain couples TRBV3-1 to TRBJ2-3, with D hard to call. The CDR3 totals 11 residues. CDR1 and CDR2 from the germline V gene are LGHDT and YNNKEL (reference sequence). Between the trimmed V and J ends, which lost 2 bases and 6 bases, there was a span of 3 bases. CDR3 in amino acids: CASSQLDTQYF. CDR3 DNA: TGTGCCAGCAGCCAACTTGATACGCAGTATTTT.

The V gene is TRBV7-9, the J gene TRBJ2-5; D is perhaps TRBD2 (6 bases). The CDR3 has 14 amino acids. Trimming stripped 6 bases from V and 2 bases from J, with 13 bases between. Germline V gene data show CDR1 as SEHNR and CDR2 as FQNEAQ (reference sequence). CDR3 nucleotide sequence: TGTGCCAGCAGTCAGGCGGGGTTACAAGAGACCCAGTACTTC. This encodes CASSQAGLQETQYF.

This clonotype was counted a few times. The V call is TRBV20-1, the J call TRBJ2-7; TRBD2 matches 8 bases. With 3 bases clipped from V and 6 bases from J, the junction kept 1 base outside the gene matches. This CDR3 comprises 11 residues. Looked up from germline, CDR1 is DFQATT and CDR2 is SNEGSKA (reference sequence). CDR3 nucleotides: TGCAGTGCTAGGGGGACTAGCGAGCAGTACTTC. Its translation: CSARGTSEQYF.